This T cell receptor (beta chain) appears in the sequencing data of a study of blood T cell repertoires in COVID-19. Looking at the study overall: The United States, Italy and Spain supplied acute and convalescent COVID-19 samples. PBMCs, B-cell-depleted T cells, or T cells were the source of the cDNA or gDNA that made up the material.

As handled by the study authors: How many nucleated cells were present was estimated from reference gene primer amplification. Using immunoSEQ multiplex PCR, the repertoire was profiled, and TCRdb retains in-frame clones only, with some absent. The DNA was the basis for D and trimming; V, J and clone size are from that table. The sample gives 100,000 to 150,000 clones, around 89% of which show up once; more than 1.5% is in the top ten. Germline V gene lookup returns CDR1 MNHEY and CDR2 SVGAGI. The ends lost 2 bases at V and 5 bases at J; junction bases unmatched: 7. The CDR3 totals 16 residues. This clone was recorded only once.

Material for sequencing was peripheral blood. J is TRBJ2-1 and V is TRBV6-5; 9 bases line up with TRBD2. The sequence was obtained from a human donor in a cohort sampled during active COVID-19. CDR3 bases: TGTGCCAGCAGTTACCAGTTGGCTAGCGGGAACAATGAGCAGTTCTTC. As protein: CASSYQLASGNNEQFF.